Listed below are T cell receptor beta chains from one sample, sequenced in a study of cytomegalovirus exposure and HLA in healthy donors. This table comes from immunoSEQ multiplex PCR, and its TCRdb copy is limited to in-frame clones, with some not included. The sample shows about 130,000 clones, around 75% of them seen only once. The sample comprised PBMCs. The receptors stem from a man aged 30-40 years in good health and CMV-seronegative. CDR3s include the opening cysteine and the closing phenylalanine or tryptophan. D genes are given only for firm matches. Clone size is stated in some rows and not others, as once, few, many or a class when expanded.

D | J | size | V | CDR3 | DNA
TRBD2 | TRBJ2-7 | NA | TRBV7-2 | CASSFSGGAPEQYF | TGTGCCAGCAGCTTCAGCGGGGGGGCCCCCGAGCAGTACTTC
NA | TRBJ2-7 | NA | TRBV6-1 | CASSEVVYEQYF | TGTGCCAGCAGTGAAGTCGTCTACGAGCAGTACTTC
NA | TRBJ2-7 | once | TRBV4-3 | CASSQGLNYEQYF | TGCGCCAGCAGCCAAGGACTGAACTACGAGCAGTACTTC
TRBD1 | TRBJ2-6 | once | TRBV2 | CASTPGQGAGSGANVLTF | TGTGCCAGCACCCCGGGACAGGGGGCAGGATCTGGGGCCAACGTCCTGACTTTC
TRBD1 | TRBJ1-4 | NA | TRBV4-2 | CASSQAPQGTNEKLFF | TGTGCCAGCAGCCAAGCCCCACAGGGGACGAATGAAAAACTGTTTTTT
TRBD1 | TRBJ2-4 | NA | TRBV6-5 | CASRPGQKNKYF | TGTGCCAGCAGACCGGGACAGAAAAATAAGTACTTC
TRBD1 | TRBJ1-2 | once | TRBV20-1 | CRADRDYGYTF | TGCAGGGCCGACAGGGATTATGGCTACACCTTC
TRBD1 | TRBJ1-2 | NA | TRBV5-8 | CASSYLDRPNYGYTF | TGTGCCAGCAGCTACCTGGACAGGCCAAACTATGGCTACACCTTC
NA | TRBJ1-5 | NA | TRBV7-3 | CASSPLAGVRYQPQHF | TGTGCCAGCAGCCCCCTTGCGGGGGTGAGATATCAGCCCCAGCATTTT
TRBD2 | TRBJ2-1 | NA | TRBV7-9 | CASSFGIGTSGSYNEQFF | TGTGCCAGCAGCTTCGGGATCGGGACTAGCGGGAGCTACAATGAGCAGTTCTTC
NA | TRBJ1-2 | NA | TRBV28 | CASSSNYGYTF | TGTGCCAGCAGTTCGAACTATGGCTACACCTTC
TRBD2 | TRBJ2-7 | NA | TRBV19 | CATLSAGGPFEQYF | TGTGCCACCCTCTCAGCGGGAGGGCCCTTTGAGCAGTACTTC
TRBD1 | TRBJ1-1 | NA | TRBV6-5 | CASSSNDRGPTEAFF | TGTGCCAGCAGTTCAAACGACAGGGGGCCCACTGAAGCTTTCTTT
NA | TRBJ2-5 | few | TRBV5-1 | CASSLGGRGETQYF | TGCGCCAGCAGCTTGGGGGGGCGCGGAGAGACCCAGTACTTC
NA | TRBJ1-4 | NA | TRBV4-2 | CASSQEQGLREKLFF | TGTGCCAGCAGCCAAGAGCAGGGGTTAAGAGAAAAACTGTTTTTT
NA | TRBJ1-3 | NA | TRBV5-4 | CASSLGGASGNTIYF | TGTGCCAGCAGCTTGGGGGGAGCTTCTGGAAACACCATATATTTT
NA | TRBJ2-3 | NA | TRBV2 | CASSEAIAGDTQYF | TGTGCCAGCAGTGAAGCGATCGCGGGAGATACGCAGTATTTT
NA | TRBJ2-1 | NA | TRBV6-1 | CASSDGTRVWNEQFF | TGTGCCAGCAGTGACGGGACAAGGGTCTGGAATGAGCAGTTCTTC
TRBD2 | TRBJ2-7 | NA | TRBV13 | CASIGEGSYEQYF | TGTGCCAGCATAGGGGAGGGTTCCTACGAGCAGTACTTC
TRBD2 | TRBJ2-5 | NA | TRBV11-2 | CASSLAGGTQETQYF | TGTGCCAGCAGCTTAGCGGGGGGGACCCAAGAGACCCAGTACTTC
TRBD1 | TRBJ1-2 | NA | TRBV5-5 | CASSLFQGGGYTF | TGTGCCAGCAGCTTGTTTCAAGGGGGCGGCTACACCTTC
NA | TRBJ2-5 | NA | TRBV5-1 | CASSNTSPRETQYF | TGCGCCAGCAGCAACACTAGCCCCCGGGAGACCCAGTACTTC
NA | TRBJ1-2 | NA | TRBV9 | CASSSPGVSWGYTF | TGTGCCAGCAGCTCCCCGGGGGTTTCTTGGGGCTACACCTTC
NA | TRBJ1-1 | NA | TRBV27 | CASSLYPGRDGEAFF | TGTGCCAGCAGTTTATATCCGGGAAGAGATGGTGAAGCTTTCTTT
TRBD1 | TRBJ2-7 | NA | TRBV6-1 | CASSDYLQGDSYEQYF | TGTGCCAGCAGTGACTACCTCCAGGGGGACAGCTACGAGCAGTACTTC
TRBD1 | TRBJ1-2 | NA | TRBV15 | CATSRDPGQGYYGYTF | TGTGCCACCAGCAGAGACCCGGGACAGGGATACTATGGCTACACCTTC
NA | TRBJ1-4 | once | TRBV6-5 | CASSWTATNEKLFF | TGTGCCAGCAGCTGGACAGCGACTAATGAAAAACTGTTTTTT
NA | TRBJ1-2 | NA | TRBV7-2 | CASSLHTEGGFRGYTF | TGTGCCAGCAGCTTGCACACAGAGGGAGGGTTTCGTGGCTACACCTTC
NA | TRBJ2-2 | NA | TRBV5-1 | CASSWGDRTGELFF | TGCGCCAGCAGCTGGGGGGATCGGACCGGGGAGCTGTTTTTT
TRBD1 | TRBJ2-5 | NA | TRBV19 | CASSRYGTGLQETQYF | TGTGCCAGTAGTAGATACGGGACAGGGCTTCAAGAGACCCAGTACTTC
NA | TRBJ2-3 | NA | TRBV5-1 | CASSGQVADTQYF | TGCGCCAGCAGCGGGCAAGTTGCAGATACGCAGTATTTT
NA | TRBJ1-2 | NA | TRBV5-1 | CASSRRETRGYGYTF | TGCGCCAGCAGCCGAAGGGAAACCCGGGGCTATGGCTACACCTTC
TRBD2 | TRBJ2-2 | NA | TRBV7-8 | CASSAIAGGPGELFF | TGTGCCAGCAGCGCCATAGCGGGGGGGCCCGGGGAGCTGTTTTTT
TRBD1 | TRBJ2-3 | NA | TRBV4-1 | CASSQEAPDREGTQYF | TGCGCCAGCAGCCAAGAAGCCCCTGACAGGGAAGGTACGCAGTATTTT
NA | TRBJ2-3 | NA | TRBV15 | CATSYFEAGTDTQYF | TGTGCCACCAGCTACTTCGAGGCAGGCACAGATACGCAGTATTTT
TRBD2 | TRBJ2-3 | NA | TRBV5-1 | CASSLGGLAGRASTDTQYF | TGCGCCAGCAGCTTGGGTGGACTAGCGGGTCGTGCTAGCACAGATACGCAGTATTTT
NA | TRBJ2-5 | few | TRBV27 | CASSLSFLSAQYF | TGTGCCAGCAGTTTATCGTTCTTGAGCGCGCAGTACTTC
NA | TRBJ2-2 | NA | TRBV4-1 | CASSQRQLLNTGELFF | TGCGCCAGCAGCCAACGACAGCTACTAAACACCGGGGAGCTGTTTTTT
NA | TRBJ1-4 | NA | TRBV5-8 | CASSLAGSREKLFF | TGTGCCAGCAGCTTGGCGGGGTCAAGGGAAAAACTGTTTTTT
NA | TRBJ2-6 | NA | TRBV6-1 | CASSEAVRGVNVLTF | TGTGCCAGCAGTGAAGCGGTCAGGGGGGTCAACGTCCTGACTTTC
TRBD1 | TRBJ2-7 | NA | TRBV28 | CASSLEGGKQYF | TGTGCCAGCAGTTTAGAAGGGGGCAAGCAGTACTTC
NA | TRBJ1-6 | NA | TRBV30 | CAWSVPPSPLHF | TGTGCCTGGAGTGTCCCCCCCTCGCCCCTCCACTTT
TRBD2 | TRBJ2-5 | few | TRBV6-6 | CASSYPSGGHGETQYF | TGTGCCAGCAGTTACCCTAGCGGGGGCCATGGAGAGACCCAGTACTTC
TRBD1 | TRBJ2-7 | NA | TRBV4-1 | CASSQAQGYEQYF | TGCGCCAGCAGCCAGGCACAGGGGTACGAGCAGTACTTC